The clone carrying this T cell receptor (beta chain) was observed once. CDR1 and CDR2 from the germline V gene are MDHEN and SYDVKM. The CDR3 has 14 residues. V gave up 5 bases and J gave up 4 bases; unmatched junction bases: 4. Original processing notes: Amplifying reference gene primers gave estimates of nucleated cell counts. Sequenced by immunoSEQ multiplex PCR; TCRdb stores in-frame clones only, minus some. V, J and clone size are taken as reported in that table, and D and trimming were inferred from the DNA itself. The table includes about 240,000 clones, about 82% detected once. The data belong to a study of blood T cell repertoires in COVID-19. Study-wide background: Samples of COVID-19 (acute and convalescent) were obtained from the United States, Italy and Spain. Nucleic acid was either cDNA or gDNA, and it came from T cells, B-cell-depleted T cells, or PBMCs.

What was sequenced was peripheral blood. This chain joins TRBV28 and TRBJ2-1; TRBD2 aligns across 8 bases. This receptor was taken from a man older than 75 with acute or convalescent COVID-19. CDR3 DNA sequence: TGTGCCAGCAGTGCGCTAGCGGGTTACAATGAGCAGTTCTTC. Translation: CASSALAGYNEQFF.